A selection of T cell receptor beta chains follows, all from one sample in a study of patients and donors after allogeneic stem cell transplantation. TCRdb independently ran MiXCR on the RT-PCR reads; one entry per CDR3 protein. The sample lists 410,000 or so distinct CDR3 sequences, around 16% occurring once. Material for sequencing was blood, either unsorted or a sorted T cell fraction (not recorded which). Receptors originate from a human donor who was either an allogeneic HSCT recipient or a stem cell or donor lymphocyte infusion donor (not recorded which). It is not recorded whose cells these are; they may come from a transplant donor. Both conserved end residues are part of each CDR3. The order of the fields is D gene, clone size, V gene, J gene, CDR3 DNA, CDR3 protein. D genes are given only for firm matches. Expanded clones get a size class; other rows say once, few or many, or leave the size out.

>.|few|TRBV4-1|TRBJ2-1
TGCGCCAGCAGCCAAGAAGCGGGACAGGTATCGTATGAGCAGTTCTTC
CASSQEAGQVSYEQFF
>TRBD1|.|TRBV2|TRBJ2-6
TGTGCCAGCAGCTCCGGGACAGGGCTTGCTGGGGCCAACGTCCTGACTTTC
CASSSGTGLAGANVLTF
>.|.|TRBV29-1|TRBJ1-2
TGCAGCGTTGTGGGGGCGGACTATGGCTACACCTTC
CSVVGADYGYTF
>TRBD1|few|TRBV25-1|TRBJ2-7
TGTGCCAGCAGTGATCACAGGGGGCTTTACGAGCAGTACTTC
CASSDHRGLYEQYF
>TRBD1|.|TRBV27|TRBJ1-2
TGTGCCAGCAGGGCCAAAAGACCAGGGGGCGATGGCTACACCTTC
CASRAKRPGGDGYTF
>.|few|TRBV9|TRBJ2-6
TGTGCCAGCAGCCCTGACAGCTCTGGGGCCAACGTCCTGACTTTC
CASSPDSSGANVLTF
>.|many|TRBV24-1|TRBJ2-7
TGTGCCACCAGTGAGGTTGCTAGGGACATCTCCTACGAGCAGTACTTC
CATSEVARDISYEQYF
>.|few|TRBV4-3|TRBJ1-2
TGCGCCAGCAGCCAAGAGGGGGCAAGAGGGAACTATGGCTACACCTTC
CASSQEGARGNYGYTF
>.|.|TRBV21-1|TRBJ2-7
TGTGCCAGCAGCCCATCCCAACTAGCGGGCTCCTACGAGCAGTACTTC
CASSPSQLAGSYEQYF
>.|.|TRBV27|TRBJ2-1
TGTGCCAGCAGTTTTAGGGGGGGGTCCAATGAGCAGTCCTTC
CASSFRGGSNEQSF
>.|once|TRBV13|TRBJ1-2
TGTGCCAGCAGCTTCGGGGCCGTGCAACATGGCTACACCTTC
CASSFGAVQHGYTF
>.|few|TRBV7-2|TRBJ1-1
TGTGCCAGCAGCTCGCCGGGACAAGGGGCTTTCTTT
CASSSPGQGAFF
>.|few|TRBV5-6|TRBJ2-7
TGTGCCAGCAGCTCTCGGGACTCGCAGCAGCAGTACTTC
CASSSRDSQQQYF
>.|few|TRBV5-1|TRBJ1-1
TGCGCCAGCAGTGAGGTTATGAACACTGAAGCTTTCTTT
CASSEVMNTEAFF
>.|.|TRBV12-3/TRBV12-4|TRBJ2-1
TGTGCCAGCAGTCTTTTTAGGCCCTCCTACAATGAGCAGTTCTTC
CASSLFRPSYNEQFF
>.|.|TRBV11-1|TRBJ2-5
TGTGCCAGCAGCCCACGGACTACCCGCGGCCAGTACTTC
CASSPRTTRGQYF
>TRBD2|.|TRBV5-1|TRBJ2-7
TGCGCCAGCAGCGCGATAGCGGGAGTAGCCTACGAGCAGTACTTC
CASSAIAGVAYEQYF
>.|few|TRBV2|TRBJ2-5
TGTGCCAGCAGTGGGGGGAACTTGCAAGAGACCCAGTACTTC
CASSGGNLQETQYF
>.|.|TRBV27|TRBJ1-1
TGTGCCAGCCAGCAAAAGGAGTTGAACACTGAAGCTTTCTTT
CASQQKELNTEAFF
>TRBD1|.|TRBV27|TRBJ2-5
TGTGCCAGCAGGGGACAGGGGGAAGAGACCCAGTACTTC
CASRGQGEETQYF
>.|many|TRBV5-5|TRBJ2-1
TGTGCCAGCAGGCCTAGCTCCTACAATGAGCAGTTCTTC
CASRPSSYNEQFF
>.|few|TRBV6-5|TRBJ2-7
TGTGCCAGCAGTTACGCCTGGGATCCCCGTAAGTACGAGCAGTACTTC
CASSYAWDPRKYEQYF
>TRBD2|few|TRBV6-2/TRBV6-3|TRBJ2-5
TGTGCCAGCAGTTACTCGATTAGCGGGGACCCACAAGAGACCCAGTACTTC
CASSYSISGDPQETQYF
>.|many|TRBV5-1|TRBJ2-2
TGCGCCAGCAGCTTGGTTTTTCAGGACACCGGGGAGCTGTTTTTT
CASSLVFQDTGELFF
>TRBD2|few|TRBV27|TRBJ2-1
TGTGCCAGCAGTTCCCGGACTAGCGGGAGGGTGAATGAGCAGTTCTTC
CASSSRTSGRVNEQFF
>TRBD1|few|TRBV7-9|TRBJ1-1
TGTGCCTGCGAGACAGGGGCCATGAACACTGAAGCTTTCTTT
CACETGAMNTEAFF